This T cell receptor (beta chain) was found in a study of blood T cell repertoires in COVID-19 (dated by TCRdb to the early 2020s). With respect to the entire study: The collaborator samples originated in the United States, Italy and Spain and spanned the acute and convalescent phases of COVID-19. The material from the prospective study consisted of cDNA or gDNA derived from T cells, B-cell-depleted T cells, or PBMCs. Subjects who had been exposed to COVID-19, were actively infected with it, or had recovered from it provided the deeply sampled blood TCRbeta repertoires that made up the dataset. The repertoires were released in a freely available public database intended as a resource for research on the immune response to SARS-CoV-2. The samples were drawn from two sources: the first 160 participants of the ongoing ImmuneRACE study, and 1,000 to 1,500 subjects contributed by 6 global collaborators. Nearly every sample came with metadata listing a de-identified subject ID, COVID-19 status, age in years and sex. Where HLA class I and class II types were available, the types were taken from metadata supplied by the sample provider, not from assay-based typing.

TCRbeta CDR3 regions were amplified from genomic DNA using the immunoSEQ Assay, a bias-controlled multiplex PCR. Per the source publication's procedure: The number of nucleated cells in each sample was estimated from the amplification of reference gene primers within the assay. Sequence reads were collapsed and filtered to measure the absolute abundance of every unique TCRbeta CDR3 rearrangement. For each sample, productive Simpson clonality was calculated by taking the square root of Simpson's diversity index across productive rearrangements. In TCRdb, the immuneACCESS table is reduced to in-frame sequences with V and J assigned. These tables do not hold every clone; where another copy was compared, an unresolved V gene accounts for under half, and the others remain unexplained. V and J calls and clone size come straight from that table; D and trimming were deduced from the DNA. The sample includes roughly 180,000 clones, with under 85% observed a single time. 1% to 1.5% of the sample is in the top ten clones.

A second Seattle source provided samples from volunteer blood donors who had recovered from COVID-19. The collaborating institutions used their own protocols to collect whole blood in K2EDTA tubes. Collaborator samples were shipped for TCRbeta analysis as frozen whole blood, isolated PBMCs, or DNA extracted from either sample type. Germline trimming: 4 bases from V, 0 bases from J; junction bases outside gene matches: 3. The germline V gene supplies CDR1 SGHTA and CDR2 FQGNSA. The CDR3 runs 17 amino acids, cysteine and phenylalanine included. Kept here is only the CDR3 DNA, which spans 51 bases and is read in frame from base 1. This clone was observed once. Its binding antigen is unknown. One base away there is no much larger clone; base qualities are not given. Summary of the overall study and its limitations: How much clinical and demographic metadata was included differed by source and by participant, and the metadata was provided uncurated.

The TCR was taken from a man aged 60 to 75 who had recovered from COVID-19. The chain is encoded by TRBV7-2 joined to TRBJ2-2; TRBD2 aligns with 12 central bases. Sequenced material: peripheral blood. The CDR3: CASSSGLAGSNTGELFF. Read as DNA, the sequence is TGTGCCAGCAGCTCCGGACTAGCGGGATCGAACACCGGGGAGCTGTTTTTT.